This T cell receptor (beta chain) comes out of a study of beta chain features in type 1 diabetes. Study-level results: Moderately but significantly shorter TCRB CDR3s were found in Type 1 diabetes patients in all four CD4+ subsets.

Losses at the gene ends were 1 base for V and 1 base for J; bases not matched to a gene: 1. Looked up from germline, CDR1 is SEHNR and CDR2 is FQNEAQ (reference sequence). The CDR3 sequence is 15 residues long. Many counts were recorded for this clone. Its antigen is currently unknown. Isolated RNA was reverse transcribed in full, so expressed TCRB transcripts were sequenced. Assay used: immunoSEQ multiplex PCR; TCRdb lists only in-frame clones, some missing. Counted here are 300,000 to 350,000 clones, around 8.5% occurring once; the ten biggest clones make up approximately 1%. Material: central memory CD4+ T cells from blood. V and J are TRBV7-9 and TRBJ2-5; 9 positions agree with TRBD2. This receptor was identified in a young man with type 1 diabetes. CDR3 amino acids: CASSLGSGGQETQYF. The DNA for the CDR3 is TGTGCCAGCAGCTTAGGTAGCGGGGGCCAAGAGACCCAGTACTTC.